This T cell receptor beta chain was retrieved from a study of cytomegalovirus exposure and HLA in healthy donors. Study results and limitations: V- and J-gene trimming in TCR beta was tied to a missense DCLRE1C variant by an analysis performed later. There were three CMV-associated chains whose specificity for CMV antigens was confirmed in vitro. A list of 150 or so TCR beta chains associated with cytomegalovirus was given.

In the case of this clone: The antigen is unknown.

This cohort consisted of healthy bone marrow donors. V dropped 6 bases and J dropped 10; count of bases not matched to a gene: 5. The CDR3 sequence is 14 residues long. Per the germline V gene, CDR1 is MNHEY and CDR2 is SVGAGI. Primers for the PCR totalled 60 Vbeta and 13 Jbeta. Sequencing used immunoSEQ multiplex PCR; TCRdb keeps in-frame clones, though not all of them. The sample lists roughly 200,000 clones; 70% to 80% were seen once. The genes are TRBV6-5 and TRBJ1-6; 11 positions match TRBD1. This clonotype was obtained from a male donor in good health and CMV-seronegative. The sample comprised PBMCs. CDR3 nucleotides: TGTGCCAGCAGCCCGGGACAGGGGGTATCACCCCTCCACTTT. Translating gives CASSPGQGVSPLHF.